The clone carrying this T cell receptor beta chain was observed at least ten times. Its antigen is not known. This sample was included in a study of response to subunit inactivated influenza vaccine. Study conclusions and caveats: The authors offered the suggestion that each seasonal influenza vaccination recruits few new T cells.

TCRdb re-called the RT-PCR reads with MiXCR, one entry per CDR3 protein. The repertoire holds under 800,000 distinct CDR3 sequences, with approximately 15% as singletons. This CDR3 comprises 13 residues. Germline values: CDR1 MDHEN, CDR2 SYDVKM. The V and J ends lost 6 bases and 5 bases, in that order; junction bases with no gene match: 4. The chain employs TRBV28 and TRBJ2-5, with 9 bases matching TRBD1. Sequencing used PBMCs from blood, obtained around 15 days before vaccination. The TCR sequence derives from a man aged 45-65 years who received an inactivated influenza vaccine. CDR3 region: CASRYRGLETQYF. CDR3 DNA: TGTGCCAGCAGATACAGGGGGCTGGAGACCCAGTACTTC. The full variable domain, rest sourced from reference TRBV28 and TRBJ2-5, is DVKVTQSSRYLVKRTGEKVFLECVQDMDHENMFWYRQDPGLGLRLIYFSYDVKMKEKGDIPEGYSVSREKKERFSLILESASTNQTSMYLCASRYRGLETQYFGPGTRLLVL.